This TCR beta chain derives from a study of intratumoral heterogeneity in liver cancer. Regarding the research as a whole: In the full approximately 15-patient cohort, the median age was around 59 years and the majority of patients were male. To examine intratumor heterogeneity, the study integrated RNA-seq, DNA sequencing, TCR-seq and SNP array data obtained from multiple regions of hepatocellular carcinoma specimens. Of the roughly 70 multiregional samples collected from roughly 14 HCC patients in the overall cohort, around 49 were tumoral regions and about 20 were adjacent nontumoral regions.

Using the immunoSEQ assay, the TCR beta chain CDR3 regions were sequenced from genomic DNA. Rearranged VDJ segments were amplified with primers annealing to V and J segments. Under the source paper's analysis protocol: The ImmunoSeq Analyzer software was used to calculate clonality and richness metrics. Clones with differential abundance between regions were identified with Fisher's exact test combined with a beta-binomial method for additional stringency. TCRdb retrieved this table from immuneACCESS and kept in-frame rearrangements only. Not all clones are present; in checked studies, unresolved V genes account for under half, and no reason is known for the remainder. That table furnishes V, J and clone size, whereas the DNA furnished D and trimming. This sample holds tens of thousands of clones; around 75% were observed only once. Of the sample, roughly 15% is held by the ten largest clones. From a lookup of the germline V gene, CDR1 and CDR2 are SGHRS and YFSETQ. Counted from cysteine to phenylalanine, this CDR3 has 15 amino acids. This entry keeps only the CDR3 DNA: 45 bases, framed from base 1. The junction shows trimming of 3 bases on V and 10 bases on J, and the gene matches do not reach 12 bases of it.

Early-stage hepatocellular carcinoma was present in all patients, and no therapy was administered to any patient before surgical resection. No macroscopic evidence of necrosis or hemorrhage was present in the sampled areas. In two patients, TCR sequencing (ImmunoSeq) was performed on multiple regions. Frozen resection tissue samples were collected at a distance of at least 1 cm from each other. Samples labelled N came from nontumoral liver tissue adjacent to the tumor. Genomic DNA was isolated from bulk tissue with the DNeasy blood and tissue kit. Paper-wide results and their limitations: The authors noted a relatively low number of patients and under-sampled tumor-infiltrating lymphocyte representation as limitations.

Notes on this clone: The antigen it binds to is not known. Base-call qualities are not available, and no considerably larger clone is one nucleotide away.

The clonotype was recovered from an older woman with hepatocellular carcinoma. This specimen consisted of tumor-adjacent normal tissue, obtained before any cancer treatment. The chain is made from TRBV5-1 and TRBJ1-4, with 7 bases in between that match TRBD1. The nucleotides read TGCGCCAGCAGCTCTGCCGGGACAGCGGAGGGAAAACTGTTTTTT. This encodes CASSSAGTAEGKLFF.